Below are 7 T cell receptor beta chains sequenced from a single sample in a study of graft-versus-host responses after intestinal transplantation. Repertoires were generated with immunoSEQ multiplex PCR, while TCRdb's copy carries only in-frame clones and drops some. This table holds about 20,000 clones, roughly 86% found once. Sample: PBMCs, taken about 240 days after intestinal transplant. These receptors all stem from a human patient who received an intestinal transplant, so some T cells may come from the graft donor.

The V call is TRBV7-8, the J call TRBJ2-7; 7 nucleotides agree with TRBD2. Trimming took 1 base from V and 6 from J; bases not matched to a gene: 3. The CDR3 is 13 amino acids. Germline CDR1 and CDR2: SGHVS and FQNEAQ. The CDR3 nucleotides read TGTGCCAGCAGCTTAGGCACGGGGGGCGAGCAGTACTTC. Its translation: CASSLGTGGEQYF.

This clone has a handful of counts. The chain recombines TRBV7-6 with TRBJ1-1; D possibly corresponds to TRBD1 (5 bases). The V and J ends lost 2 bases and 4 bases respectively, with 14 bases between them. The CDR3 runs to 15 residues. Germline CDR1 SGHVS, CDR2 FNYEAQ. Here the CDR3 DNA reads TGTGCCAGCAGCTTATATGGAGTGGGGGGCACTGAAGCTTTCTTT. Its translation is CASSLYGVGGTEAFF.

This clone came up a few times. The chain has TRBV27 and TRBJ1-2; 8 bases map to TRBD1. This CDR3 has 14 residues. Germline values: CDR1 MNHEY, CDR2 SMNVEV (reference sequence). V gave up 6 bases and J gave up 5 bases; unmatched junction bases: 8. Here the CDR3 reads CASRGQGGPYGYTF. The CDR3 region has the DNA TGTGCCAGCAGAGGACAGGGAGGGCCTTATGGCTACACCTTC.

The CDR3 sequence: CASSSTGMNTEAFF. CDR3 sequence (DNA): TGCGCCAGCAGCTCGACAGGGATGAACACTGAAGCTTTCTTT. The rearrangement joins TRBV5-1 to TRBJ1-1, with TRBD1 matching 7 bases. Unmatched junction bases numbered 2, after V lost 3 bases and J lost 0 bases. Per the germline V gene, CDR1 is SGHRS and CDR2 is YFSETQ. The CDR3 totals 14 residues. Drawing the rest from reference TRBV5-1 and TRBJ1-1, the complete variable domain is KAGVTQTPRYLIKTRGQQVTLSCSPISGHRSVSWYQQTPGQGLQFLFEYFSETQRNKGNFPGRFSGRQFSNSRSEMNVSTLELGDSALYLCASSSTGMNTEAFFGQGTRLTVV.

The CDR3 sequence is CASSWGPSYEQYF. DNA for the CDR3: TGTGCCAGCAGCTGGGGACCATCCTACGAGCAGTACTTC. The genes are TRBV7-8 and TRBJ2-7; D could derive from TRBD1 or TRBD2 (5 bases each). V lost 4 bases and J 1 base, leaving 8 bases between the germline ends. Germline-derived CDR1 and CDR2 are SGHVS and FQNEAQ. This CDR3 region has 13 residues.

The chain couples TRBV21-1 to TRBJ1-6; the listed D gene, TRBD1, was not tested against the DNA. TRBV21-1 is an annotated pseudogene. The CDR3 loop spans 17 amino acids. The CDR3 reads CASSKAADCFYNSPLHF. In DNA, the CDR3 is TGTGCCAGCAGCAAAGCGGCAGATTGTTTCTATAATTCACCCCTCCACTTT.

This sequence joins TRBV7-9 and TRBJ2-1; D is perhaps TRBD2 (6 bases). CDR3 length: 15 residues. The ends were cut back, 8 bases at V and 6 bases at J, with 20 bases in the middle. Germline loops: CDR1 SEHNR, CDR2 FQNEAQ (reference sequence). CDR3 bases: TGTGCCAGCTACCTAGGCGCGGGGTATTCCAATGAGCAGTTCTTC. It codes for CASYLGAGYSNEQFF.